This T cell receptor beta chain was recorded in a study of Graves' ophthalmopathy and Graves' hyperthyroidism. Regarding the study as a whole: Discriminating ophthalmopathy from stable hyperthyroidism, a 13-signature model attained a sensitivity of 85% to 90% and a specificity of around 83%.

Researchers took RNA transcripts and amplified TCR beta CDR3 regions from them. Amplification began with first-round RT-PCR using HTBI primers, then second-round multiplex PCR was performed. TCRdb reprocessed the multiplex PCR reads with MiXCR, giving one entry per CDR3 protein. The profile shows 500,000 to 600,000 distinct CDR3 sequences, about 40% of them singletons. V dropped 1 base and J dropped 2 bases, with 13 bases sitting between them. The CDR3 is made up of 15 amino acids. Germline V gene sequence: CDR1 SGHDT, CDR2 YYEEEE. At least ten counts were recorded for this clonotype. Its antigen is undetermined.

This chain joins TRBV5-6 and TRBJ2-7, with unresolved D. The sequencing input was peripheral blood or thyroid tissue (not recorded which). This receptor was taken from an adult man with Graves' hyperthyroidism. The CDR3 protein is CASSLKLPPPYEQYF. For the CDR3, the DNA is TGTGCCAGCAGCTTGAAACTACCACCCCCCTACGAGCAGTACTTC.